This is a list of T cell receptor beta chains from one sample in a study of PD-1 blockade in classical Hodgkin lymphoma. Profiled with immunoSEQ multiplex PCR; TCRdb holds only in-frame clones, not every one. In the table there are over 70,000 clones, around 86% of which are singletons. Specimen: peripheral blood mononuclear cells (PBMCs), collected at baseline. These receptors all come from a human donor with classical Hodgkin lymphoma. Each CDR3 is given with its conserved first and last residue. D genes are given only for firm matches. Rows may omit the clone size; those that give it use once, few, many or a size class.

CDR3 protein: CASSLNQGRLIEKLFF
CDR3 DNA: TGTGCCAGCAGTTTAAATCAAGGACGCCTTATTGAAAAACTGTTTTTT
V gene: TRBV27
J gene: TRBJ1-4
clone size: -
D gene: -

CDR3 protein: CASSYQTGNTGELFF
CDR3 DNA: TGTGCCAGCAGCTATCAGACGGGGAACACCGGGGAGCTGTTTTTT
V gene: TRBV27
J gene: TRBJ2-2
clone size: -
D gene: -

CDR3 protein: CASSSTGGTNEKLFF
CDR3 DNA: TGTGCCAGTAGTTCAACCGGGGGTACTAATGAAAAACTGTTTTTT
V gene: TRBV19
J gene: TRBJ1-4
clone size: -
D gene: -

CDR3 protein: CASWDLLTDTQYF
CDR3 DNA: TGTGCCAGCTGGGACTTACTCACAGATACGCAGTATTTT
V gene: TRBV2
J gene: TRBJ2-3
clone size: once
D gene: -

CDR3 protein: CASSTRTGSGGTEAFF
CDR3 DNA: TGCGCCAGCAGCACCAGGACAGGGTCCGGGGGCACTGAAGCTTTCTTT
V gene: TRBV5-1
J gene: TRBJ1-1
clone size: -
D gene: TRBD1

CDR3 protein: CATSAGDSTDTQYF
CDR3 DNA: TGTGCCACCTCTGCGGGGGATAGCACAGATACGCAGTATTTT
V gene: TRBV15
J gene: TRBJ2-3
clone size: -
D gene: TRBD2

CDR3 protein: CASSPRRNPYEQYF
CDR3 DNA: TGTGCCAGCAGTCCGCGACGGAACCCCTACGAGCAGTACTTC
V gene: TRBV25-1
J gene: TRBJ2-7
clone size: -
D gene: -

CDR3 protein: CASSPRAGSPYEQYF
CDR3 DNA: TGTGCCAGCAGTCCTAGGGCCGGCTCACCCTACGAGCAGTACTTC
V gene: TRBV6-4
J gene: TRBJ2-7
clone size: -
D gene: -

CDR3 protein: CASSHYRGNTEAFF
CDR3 DNA: TGCGCCAGCAGCCACTACAGGGGGAACACTGAAGCTTTCTTT
V gene: TRBV4-3
J gene: TRBJ1-1
clone size: -
D gene: TRBD1

CDR3 protein: CAWSVRQGRSEAFF
CDR3 DNA: TGTGCCTGGAGTGTCCGGCAGGGGAGGTCTGAAGCTTTCTTT
V gene: TRBV30
J gene: TRBJ1-1
clone size: -
D gene: -

CDR3 protein: CASSQDLGQRNTGELFF
CDR3 DNA: TGTGCCAGCAGCCAAGATCTGGGGCAGAGGAACACCGGGGAGCTGTTTTTT
V gene: TRBV4-2
J gene: TRBJ2-2
clone size: -
D gene: -

CDR3 protein: CTSSHLLGSGNTIYF
CDR3 DNA: TGCACCAGCAGCCACCTACTAGGCTCTGGAAACACCATATATTTT
V gene: TRBV1
J gene: TRBJ1-3
clone size: -
D gene: -

CDR3 protein: CASSKIAGSITPPNQPQHF
CDR3 DNA: TGTGCCAGCAGCAAAATCGCAGGAAGTATAACCCCCCCCAATCAGCCCCAGCATTTT
V gene: TRBV21-1
J gene: TRBJ1-5
clone size: few
D gene: -

CDR3 protein: CAWSGRGENYGYTF
CDR3 DNA: TGTGCCTGGAGTGGGAGGGGGGAAAACTATGGCTACACCTTC
V gene: TRBV30
J gene: TRBJ1-2
clone size: -
D gene: -

CDR3 protein: CASSQGRYEQYF
CDR3 DNA: TGTGCCAGCAGTCAGGGAAGGTACGAGCAGTACTTC
V gene: TRBV2
J gene: TRBJ2-7
clone size: -
D gene: -

CDR3 protein: CASSVGQGGFTGELFF
CDR3 DNA: TGTGCCAGCAGCGTGGGACAGGGAGGCTTCACCGGGGAGCTGTTTTTT
V gene: TRBV7-9
J gene: TRBJ2-2
clone size: -
D gene: TRBD1

CDR3 protein: CASSRRGGMDEKLFF
CDR3 DNA: TGTGCCAGCAGCCGGCGAGGGGGGATGGATGAAAAACTGTTTTTT
V gene: TRBV7-9
J gene: TRBJ1-4
clone size: -
D gene: -

CDR3 protein: CASSLKLGVYQPQHF
CDR3 DNA: TGTGCCAGCAGCTTAAAACTTGGAGTGTATCAGCCCCAGCATTTT
V gene: TRBV11-3
J gene: TRBJ1-5
clone size: -
D gene: -

CDR3 protein: CASSLALAGAGTGELFF
CDR3 DNA: TGCGCCAGCAGCTTGGCACTAGCGGGAGCTGGCACCGGGGAGCTGTTTTTT
V gene: TRBV5-1
J gene: TRBJ2-2
clone size: -
D gene: TRBD2

CDR3 protein: CASSESLAGGPNEQFF
CDR3 DNA: TGCGCCAGCAGTGAGTCTCTAGCGGGAGGGCCAAATGAGCAGTTCTTC
V gene: TRBV10-1
J gene: TRBJ2-1
clone size: -
D gene: TRBD2

CDR3 protein: CASSPLDEGETQYF
CDR3 DNA: TGTGCCAGCTCACCACTAGACGAGGGGGAGACCCAGTACTTC
V gene: TRBV18
J gene: TRBJ2-5
clone size: -
D gene: -

CDR3 protein: CASGLVLTGGRNTIYF
CDR3 DNA: TGTGCTAGTGGTTTGGTACTTACAGGGGGCCGAAACACCATATATTTT
V gene: TRBV12-5
J gene: TRBJ1-3
clone size: -
D gene: TRBD1

CDR3 protein: CASSLRGNEQFF
CDR3 DNA: TGTGCCAGCAGCTTACGGGGCAATGAGCAGTTCTTC
V gene: TRBV7-2
J gene: TRBJ2-1
clone size: -
D gene: -

CDR3 protein: CAWNTVKVTYTGELFF
CDR3 DNA: TGTGCCTGGAACACGGTTAAGGTCACGTATACCGGGGAGCTGTTTTTT
V gene: TRBV30
J gene: TRBJ2-2
clone size: -
D gene: -

CDR3 protein: CASSLGVLTPPNEKLFF
CDR3 DNA: TGTGCCAGCAGCCTGGGAGTACTTACGCCCCCGAATGAAAAACTGTTTTTT
V gene: TRBV7-9
J gene: TRBJ1-4
clone size: -
D gene: -

CDR3 protein: CASSSGLAATNTDTQYF
CDR3 DNA: TGTGCCAGCAGCTCAGGGCTCGCTGCCACCAACACAGATACGCAGTATTTT
V gene: TRBV4-2
J gene: TRBJ2-3
clone size: -
D gene: -

CDR3 protein: CASSFTRTSGRLPGANVLTF
CDR3 DNA: TGTGCCAGCAGCTTCACCCGGACTAGCGGGAGACTGCCTGGGGCCAACGTCCTGACTTTC
V gene: TRBV7-6
J gene: TRBJ2-6
clone size: -
D gene: TRBD2

CDR3 protein: CASSLRPQDYEQYF
CDR3 DNA: TGTGCCAGCAGCTTGAGGCCACAGGACTACGAGCAGTACTTC
V gene: TRBV5-5
J gene: TRBJ2-7
clone size: -
D gene: -

CDR3 protein: CASRSMDGGNQPQHF
CDR3 DNA: TGTGCCAGCAGAAGCATGGACGGGGGGAATCAGCCCCAGCATTTT
V gene: TRBV6-5
J gene: TRBJ1-5
clone size: once
D gene: -

CDR3 protein: CASKEDGLSGNTIYF
CDR3 DNA: TGCGCCAGCAAAGAGGACGGTTTAAGTGGAAACACCATATATTTT
V gene: TRBV5-1
J gene: TRBJ1-3
clone size: -
D gene: -

CDR3 protein: CASSDRGATTTEAFF
CDR3 DNA: TGTGCCAGCAGTGACCGGGGGGCGACTACCACTGAAGCTTTCTTT
V gene: TRBV2
J gene: TRBJ1-1
clone size: -
D gene: -

CDR3 protein: CASSQKRGLTDTQYF
CDR3 DNA: TGTGCCAGCAGCCAAAAGAGAGGTTTAACGGATACGCAGTATTTT
V gene: TRBV14
J gene: TRBJ2-3
clone size: -
D gene: -

CDR3 protein: CASSRGLAGGRGGQFF
CDR3 DNA: TGTGCCAGTAGCCGGGGCCTAGCGGGAGGGCGCGGTGGGCAGTTCTTC
V gene: TRBV19
J gene: TRBJ2-1
clone size: -
D gene: TRBD2

CDR3 protein: CASSALDDSSNQPQHF
CDR3 DNA: TGTGCCAGCAGTGCCTTGGACGATAGTAGCAATCAGCCCCAGCATTTT
V gene: TRBV6-1
J gene: TRBJ1-5
clone size: -
D gene: -